This entry features one T cell receptor (beta chain) sequence. Its antigen is undetermined. These data are taken from a study of Ad26.COV2.S vaccination and SARS-CoV-2 variants. Looking at the study overall: Donor participated within the Ad26.COV2.S arm of the COV1001 trial. Study-wide findings and caveats: Once vaccination had occurred, spike-specific CD8+ and CD4+ T cell responses reportedly showed substantial breadth.

TCRdb keeps only in-frame clones here, not all; method: immunoSEQ multiplex PCR. Counted here are 430,000 or so clones, approximately 92% occurring once; the ten biggest clones make up approximately 2.5%. Treatment indicated: 15 to 20 received Ad26.COV2.S at low or high dose, single or two shots; a few received placebo; per-sample allocation not given. The investigators took samples on day 63 after the first vaccine or placebo injection. Unmatched junction bases numbered 3, after V lost 4 bases and J lost 3 bases. The CDR3 length is 16 residues. Germline assignment: CDR1 SGHRS and CDR2 YFSETQ. J is TRBJ2-1 and V is TRBV5-1; TRBD2 matches 14 bases. The receptor was isolated from a person between 18 and 65 years old who received the Ad26.COV2.S COVID-19 vaccine or a placebo. The source material was peripheral blood, sampled in a trial of Ad26.COV2.S vaccine versus placebo. The CDR3 coding sequence is TGCGCCAGCAGCCCCGGGACTAGCGGGAGCTACAATGAGCAGTTCTTC. Translation gives CASSPGTSGSYNEQFF.